A selection of T cell receptor beta chains follows, all from one sample in a study of cytomegalovirus exposure and HLA in healthy donors. Measured with immunoSEQ multiplex PCR; TCRdb has only the in-frame clones, and not every one. The sample consists of some 120,000 clones, approximately 84% of them appearing once. The specimen sequenced was PBMCs. These receptors originate from a man aged 18-30 years in good health and CMV-seropositive. CDR3s include the opening cysteine and the closing phenylalanine or tryptophan. D genes are given only for firm matches. Some rows have no size entry. The others give once, few or many, or a class for an expanded clone.

DNA: TGTGCCAGCAGCCCAGGGGGGACTGGAAACACCATATATTTT
CDR3: CASSPGGTGNTIYF
size: -
J: TRBJ1-3
D: TRBD1
V: TRBV25-1

DNA: TGCGCCAGCAGCCAAGATCTCGGGGGGGCAGCTGGAAACACCATATATTTT
CDR3: CASSQDLGGAAGNTIYF
size: -
J: TRBJ1-3
D: -
V: TRBV4-3

DNA: TGCGCCAGCAGCCAAGATCCCCAGGGGCAGACAGATACGCAGTATTTT
CDR3: CASSQDPQGQTDTQYF
size: few
J: TRBJ2-3
D: -
V: TRBV4-3

DNA: TGTGCCAGCAGCATCCCGCGGGGGTACACCGGGGAGCTGTTTTTT
CDR3: CASSIPRGYTGELFF
size: few
J: TRBJ2-2
D: -
V: TRBV21-1

DNA: TGTGCCATCAGTGAGTCAAAGGGCGGGACGGAAGAAACCGGGGAGCTGTTTTTT
CDR3: CAISESKGGTEETGELFF
size: -
J: TRBJ2-2
D: -
V: TRBV10-3

DNA: TGTGCCAGCAGCGCAACAGGGATTGATTCACCCCTCCACTTT
CDR3: CASSATGIDSPLHF
size: -
J: TRBJ1-6
D: -
V: TRBV2

DNA: TGTGCCAGTAGTCCCCGAGACAGGGGGCGAATTGTTGAGACCCAGTACTTC
CDR3: CASSPRDRGRIVETQYF
size: -
J: TRBJ2-5
D: TRBD1
V: TRBV19

DNA: TGTGCCAGCAGTCCCCCAGGGCTCTATCAGCCCCAGCATTTT
CDR3: CASSPPGLYQPQHF
size: -
J: TRBJ1-5
D: -
V: TRBV6-5

DNA: TGCGCCAGCAGCTCAAGACAGGGTAACACTGAAGCTTTCTTT
CDR3: CASSSRQGNTEAFF
size: -
J: TRBJ1-1
D: TRBD1
V: TRBV5-1

DNA: TGCAGCGTTGAAGATCGGGCAGGGGAGAACTATGGCTACACCTTC
CDR3: CSVEDRAGENYGYTF
size: once
J: TRBJ1-2
D: -
V: TRBV29-1

DNA: TGCGCCAGCAGCCAAGAGTCCAGAGAGACCCAGTACTTC
CDR3: CASSQESRETQYF
size: -
J: TRBJ2-5
D: -
V: TRBV4-1